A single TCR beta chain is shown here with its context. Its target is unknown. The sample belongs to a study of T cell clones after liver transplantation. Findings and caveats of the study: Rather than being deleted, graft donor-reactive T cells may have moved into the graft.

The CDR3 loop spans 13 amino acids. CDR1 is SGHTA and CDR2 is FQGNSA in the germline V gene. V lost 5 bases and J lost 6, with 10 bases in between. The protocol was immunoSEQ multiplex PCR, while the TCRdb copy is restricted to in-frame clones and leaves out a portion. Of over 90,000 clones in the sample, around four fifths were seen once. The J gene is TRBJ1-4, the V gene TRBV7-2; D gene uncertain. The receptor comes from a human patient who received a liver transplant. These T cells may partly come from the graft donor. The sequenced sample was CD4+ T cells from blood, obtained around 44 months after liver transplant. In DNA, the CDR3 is TGTGCCAGCAGCCTCCAGAAGGATGAAAAACTGTTTTTT. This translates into CASSLQKDEKLFF.